Sequencing of this T cell receptor (beta chain) was carried out in a study of cytomegalovirus exposure and HLA in healthy donors. It was with 60 Vbeta and 13 Jbeta primers that the PCR ran. TCRdb's table, derived via immunoSEQ multiplex PCR, lists solely in-frame clones and lacks some. The table lists about 97,000 clones, about 70% of them singletons. The sequenced material came from PBMCs. This sequence was found in a woman aged 35 to 49 in good health and CMV-seronegative.

CDR3 protein: CASRLGLAGGNEQFF. CDR3 nucleotide sequence: TGTGCCAGCAGACTGGGACTAGCGGGTGGGAATGAGCAGTTCTTC. The chain uses TRBV5-4 and TRBJ2-1; TRBD2 matches 12 bases. V shed 5 bases and J 7 bases; nucleotides not matched to a gene: 7. The CDR3 consists of 15 residues. Germline V gene lookup returns CDR1 SGHNT and CDR2 YYREEE (reference sequence).